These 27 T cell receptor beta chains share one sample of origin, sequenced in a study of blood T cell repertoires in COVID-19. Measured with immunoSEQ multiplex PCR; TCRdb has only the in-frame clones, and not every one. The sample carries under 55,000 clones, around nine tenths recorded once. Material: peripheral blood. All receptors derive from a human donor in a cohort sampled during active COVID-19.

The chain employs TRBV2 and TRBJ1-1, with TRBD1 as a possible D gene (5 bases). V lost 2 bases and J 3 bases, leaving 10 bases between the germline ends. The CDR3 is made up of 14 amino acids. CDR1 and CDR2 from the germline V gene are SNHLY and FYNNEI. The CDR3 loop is CASSESQGYTEAFF. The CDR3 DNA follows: TGTGCCAGCAGTGAATCGCAGGGCTACACTGAAGCTTTCTTT. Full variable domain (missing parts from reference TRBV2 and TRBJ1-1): EPEVTQTPSHQVTQMGQEVILRCVPISNHLYFYWYRQILGQKVEFLVSFYNNEISEKSEIFDDQFSVERPDGSNFTLKIRSTKLEDSAMYFCASSESQGYTEAFFGQGTRLTVV.

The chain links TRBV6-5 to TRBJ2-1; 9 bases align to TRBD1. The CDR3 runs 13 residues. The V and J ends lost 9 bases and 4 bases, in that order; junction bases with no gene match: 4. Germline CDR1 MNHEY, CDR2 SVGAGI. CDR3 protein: CASSGTGYNEQFF. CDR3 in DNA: TGTGCCAGTTCCGGGACAGGGTACAATGAGCAGTTCTTC.

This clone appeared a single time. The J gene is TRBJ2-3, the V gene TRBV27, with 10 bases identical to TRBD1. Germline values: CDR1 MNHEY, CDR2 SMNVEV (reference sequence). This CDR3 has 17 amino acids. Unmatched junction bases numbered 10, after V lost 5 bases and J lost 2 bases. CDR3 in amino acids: CASSPPGTGVYTDTQYF. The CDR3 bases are TGTGCCAGCAGTCCCCCAGGGACAGGGGTTTACACAGATACGCAGTATTTT.

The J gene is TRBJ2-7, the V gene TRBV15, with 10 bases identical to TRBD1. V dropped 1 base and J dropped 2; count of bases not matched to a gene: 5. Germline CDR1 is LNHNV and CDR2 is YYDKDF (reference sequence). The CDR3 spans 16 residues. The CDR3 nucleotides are TGTGCCACCAGCAGAGCCAGGACAGGGGGGGCCTACGAGCAGTACTTC. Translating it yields CATSRARTGGAYEQYF.

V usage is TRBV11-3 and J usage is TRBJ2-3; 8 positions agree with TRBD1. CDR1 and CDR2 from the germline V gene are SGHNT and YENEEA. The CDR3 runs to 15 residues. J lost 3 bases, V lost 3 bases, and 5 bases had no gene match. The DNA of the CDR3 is TGTGCCAGCAGCTTCTCAGGGGGCTCAACAGATACGCAGTATTTT. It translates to CASSFSGGSTDTQYF.

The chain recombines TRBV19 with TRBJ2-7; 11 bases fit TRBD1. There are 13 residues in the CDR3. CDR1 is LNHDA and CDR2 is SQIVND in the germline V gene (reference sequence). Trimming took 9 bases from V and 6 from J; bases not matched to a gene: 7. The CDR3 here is CASTGTGGGEQYF. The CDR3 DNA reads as TGTGCCAGCACCGGGACAGGGGGAGGCGAGCAGTACTTC.

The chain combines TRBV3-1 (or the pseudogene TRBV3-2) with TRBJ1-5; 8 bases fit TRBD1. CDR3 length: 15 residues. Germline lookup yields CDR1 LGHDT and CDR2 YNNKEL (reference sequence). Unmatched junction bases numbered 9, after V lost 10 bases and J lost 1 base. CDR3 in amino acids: CAIDEGQGSNQPQHF. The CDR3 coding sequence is TGTGCCATAGACGAAGGACAGGGAAGCAATCAGCCCCAGCATTTT.

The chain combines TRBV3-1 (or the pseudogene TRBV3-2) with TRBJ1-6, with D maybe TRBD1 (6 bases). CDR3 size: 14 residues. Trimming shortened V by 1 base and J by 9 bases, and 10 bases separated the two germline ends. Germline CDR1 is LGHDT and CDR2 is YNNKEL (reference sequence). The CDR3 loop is CASSQAPRGSPLHF. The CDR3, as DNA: TGTGCCAGCAGCCAAGCCCCCAGGGGTTCACCCCTCCACTTT.

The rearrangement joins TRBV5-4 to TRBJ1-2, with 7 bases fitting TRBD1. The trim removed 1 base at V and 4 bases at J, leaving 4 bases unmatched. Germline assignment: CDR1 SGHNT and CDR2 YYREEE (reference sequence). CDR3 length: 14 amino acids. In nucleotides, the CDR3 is TGTGCCAGCAGCTTGACCGGGACAGTCTATGGCTACACCTTC. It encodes CASSLTGTVYGYTF.

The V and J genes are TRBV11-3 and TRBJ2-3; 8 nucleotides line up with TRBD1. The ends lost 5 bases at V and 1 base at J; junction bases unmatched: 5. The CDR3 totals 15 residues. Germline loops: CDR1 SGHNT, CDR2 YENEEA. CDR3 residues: CASSKTGDGTDTQYF. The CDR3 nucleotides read TGTGCCAGCAGCAAGACAGGGGATGGCACAGATACGCAGTATTTT.

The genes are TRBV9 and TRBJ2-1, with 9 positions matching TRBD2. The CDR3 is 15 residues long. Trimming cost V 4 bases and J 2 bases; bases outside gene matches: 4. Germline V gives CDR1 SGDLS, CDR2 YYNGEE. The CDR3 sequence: CASSPSGGTYNEQFF. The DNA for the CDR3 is TGTGCCAGCAGCCCCAGCGGGGGGACCTACAATGAGCAGTTCTTC.

The CDR3 sequence: CASRVTGGSGEQFF. CDR3 DNA sequence: TGCGCCAGCAGGGTTACAGGGGGCAGCGGTGAGCAGTTCTTC. V is TRBV4-1 and J is TRBJ2-1; 9 positions match TRBD1. J lost 9 bases, V lost 6 bases, and 9 bases had no gene match. Per germline, CDR1 MGHRA and CDR2 YSYEKL. The length of the CDR3 is 14 residues.

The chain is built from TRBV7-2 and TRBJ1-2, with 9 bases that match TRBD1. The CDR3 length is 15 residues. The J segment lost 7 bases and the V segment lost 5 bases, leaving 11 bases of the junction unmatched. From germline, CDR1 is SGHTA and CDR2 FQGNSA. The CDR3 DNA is TGTGCCAGCAGCCCGACCGGGGGACAGGGCTCTGGCTACACCTTC. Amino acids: CASSPTGGQGSGYTF.

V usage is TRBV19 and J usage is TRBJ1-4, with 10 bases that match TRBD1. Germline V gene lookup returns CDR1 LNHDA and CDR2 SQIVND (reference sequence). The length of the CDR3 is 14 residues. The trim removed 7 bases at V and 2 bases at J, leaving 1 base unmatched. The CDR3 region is CASKDRGTNEKLFF. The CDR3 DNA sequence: TGTGCCAGTAAGGACAGGGGGACTAATGAAAAACTGTTTTTT.

CDR3 amino acids: CASSFGQGSNQPQHF. The DNA of the CDR3 is TGTGCCAGCAGCTTCGGACAGGGAAGCAATCAGCCCCAGCATTTT. The genes are TRBV7-2 and TRBJ1-5; 8 positions match TRBD1. V gave up 3 bases and J gave up 1 base; unmatched junction bases: 2. CDR3 length: 15 residues. Germline values: CDR1 SGHTA, CDR2 FQGNSA.

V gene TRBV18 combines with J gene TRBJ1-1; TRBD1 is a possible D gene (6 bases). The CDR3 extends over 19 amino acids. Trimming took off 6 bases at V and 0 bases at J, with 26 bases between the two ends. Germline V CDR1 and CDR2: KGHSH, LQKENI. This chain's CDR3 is CASSPDLTDMGHMNTEAFF. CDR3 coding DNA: TGTGCCAGCTCCCCGGATCTCACAGATATGGGACACATGAACACTGAAGCTTTCTTT.

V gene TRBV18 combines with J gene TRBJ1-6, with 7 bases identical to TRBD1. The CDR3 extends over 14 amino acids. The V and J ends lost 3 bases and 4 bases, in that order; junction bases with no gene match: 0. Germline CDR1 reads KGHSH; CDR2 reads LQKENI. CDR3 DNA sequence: TGTGCCAGCTCACCGGGACAGTATAATTCACCCCTCCACTTT. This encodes CASSPGQYNSPLHF.

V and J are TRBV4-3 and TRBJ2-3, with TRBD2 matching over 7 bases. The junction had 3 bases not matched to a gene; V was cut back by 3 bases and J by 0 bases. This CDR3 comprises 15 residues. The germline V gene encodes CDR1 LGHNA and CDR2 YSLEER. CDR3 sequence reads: CASSQASGSTDTQYF. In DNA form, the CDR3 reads TGCGCCAGCAGCCAGGCTAGCGGTAGCACAGATACGCAGTATTTT.

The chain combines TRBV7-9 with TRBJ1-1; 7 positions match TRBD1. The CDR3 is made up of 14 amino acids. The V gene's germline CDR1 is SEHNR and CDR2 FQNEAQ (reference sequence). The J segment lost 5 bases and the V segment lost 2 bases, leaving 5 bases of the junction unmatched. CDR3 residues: CASSLRAGGTEAFF. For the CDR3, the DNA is TGTGCCAGCAGCTTAAGGGCAGGGGGTACTGAAGCTTTCTTT.

The CDR3 here is CASSGRQALTIYEQYF. The CDR3 nucleotides are TGTGCCAGCAGCGGACGACAGGCCTTGACAATATACGAGCAGTACTTC. The genes are TRBV6-2 or TRBV6-3 and TRBJ2-7; the D gene is possibly TRBD1 (6 bases). The CDR3 contains 16 residues. The ends were cut back, 6 bases at V and 4 bases at J, with 22 bases in the middle. Germline loops: CDR1 MNHEY, CDR2 SVGEGT.

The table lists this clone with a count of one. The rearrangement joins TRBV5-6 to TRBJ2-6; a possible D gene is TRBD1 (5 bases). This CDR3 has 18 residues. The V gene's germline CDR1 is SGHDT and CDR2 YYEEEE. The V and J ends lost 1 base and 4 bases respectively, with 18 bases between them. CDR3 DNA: TGTGCCAGCAGCTTGACTCAGGGCGCCCTGGGAGGGGCCAACGTCCTGACTTTC. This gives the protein CASSLTQGALGGANVLTF.

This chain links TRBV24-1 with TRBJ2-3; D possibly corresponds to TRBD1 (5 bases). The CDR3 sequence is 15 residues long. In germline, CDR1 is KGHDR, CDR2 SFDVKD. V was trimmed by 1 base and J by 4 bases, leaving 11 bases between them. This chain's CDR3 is CATSDLGRDADTQYF. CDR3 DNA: TGTGCCACCAGTGATTTAGGCAGGGATGCAGATACGCAGTATTTT.

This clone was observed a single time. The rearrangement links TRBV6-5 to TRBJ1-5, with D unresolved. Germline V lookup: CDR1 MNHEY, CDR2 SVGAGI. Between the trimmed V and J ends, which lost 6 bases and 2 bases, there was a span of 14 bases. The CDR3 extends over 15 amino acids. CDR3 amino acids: CASRKGGIGNQPQHF. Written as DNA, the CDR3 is TGTGCCAGCAGGAAGGGAGGGATCGGCAATCAGCCCCAGCATTTT.

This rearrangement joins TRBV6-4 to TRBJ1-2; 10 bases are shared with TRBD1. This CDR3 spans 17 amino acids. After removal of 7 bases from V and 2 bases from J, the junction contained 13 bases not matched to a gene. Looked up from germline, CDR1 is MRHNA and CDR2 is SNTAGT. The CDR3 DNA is TGTGCCAGCACAAAAGCGGGACAGGGGACCTCCAACTATGGCTACACCTTC. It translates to CASTKAGQGTSNYGYTF.

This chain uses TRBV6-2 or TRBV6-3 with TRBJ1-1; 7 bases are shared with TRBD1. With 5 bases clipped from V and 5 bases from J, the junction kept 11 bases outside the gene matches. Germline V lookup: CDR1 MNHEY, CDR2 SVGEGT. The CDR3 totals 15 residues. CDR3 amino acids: CASSNRQGVGTEAFF. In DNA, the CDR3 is TGTGCCAGCAGTAACCGACAGGGAGTAGGGACTGAAGCTTTCTTT.

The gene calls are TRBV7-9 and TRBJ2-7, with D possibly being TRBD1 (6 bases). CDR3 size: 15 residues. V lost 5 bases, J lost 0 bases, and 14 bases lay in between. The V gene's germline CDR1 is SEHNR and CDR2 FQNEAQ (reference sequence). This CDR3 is CASSPDQGGSYEQYF. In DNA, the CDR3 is TGTGCCAGCAGCCCCGACCAAGGGGGCTCCTACGAGCAGTACTTC.

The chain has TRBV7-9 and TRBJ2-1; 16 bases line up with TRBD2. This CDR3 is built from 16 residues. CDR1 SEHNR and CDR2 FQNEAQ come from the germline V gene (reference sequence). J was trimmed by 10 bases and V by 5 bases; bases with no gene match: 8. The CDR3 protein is CASSPPGLAGGQEQFF. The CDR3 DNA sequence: TGTGCCAGCAGCCCCCCGGGACTAGCGGGGGGGCAGGAGCAGTTCTTC.